A selection of T cell receptor beta chains follows, all from one sample in a study of cytomegalovirus exposure and HLA in healthy donors. Data came from immunoSEQ multiplex PCR; TCRdb stores just in-frame clones and leaves some out. The sample includes 100,000 to 150,000 clones, 78% seen only once; the top ten take approximately 1.7%. The specimen was PBMCs. These receptors were taken from a woman between 40 and 50 years old in good health and CMV-seronegative. Both conserved end residues are part of each CDR3. Each record gives: D gene, clone size, V gene, J gene, CDR3 DNA, CDR3 protein. The D gene is left open where the match is weak. Size tells how often a clone was seen (once, few, many) or the class of an expanded clone, and some rows leave it out.

>TRBD1|.|TRBV6-6|TRBJ1-5
TGTGCCAGCAGCGTCGGACAGGGGAATCAGCCCCAGCATTTT
CASSVGQGNQPQHF
>.|.|TRBV18|TRBJ2-3
TGTGCCAGCTCACCCCCATCAGGGGCGGGAGATACGCAGTATTTT
CASSPPSGAGDTQYF
>.|.|TRBV7-3|TRBJ2-3
TGTGCCAGCAGCTTAACACTTACCGCCGTCGGGGATACGCAGTATTTT
CASSLTLTAVGDTQYF
>.|.|TRBV28|TRBJ2-1
TGTGCCAGCAGTTTGGCTTCGAGGACAGACAATGAGCAGTTCTTC
CASSLASRTDNEQFF
>TRBD1|.|TRBV29-1|TRBJ1-1
TGCAGCGTTCCCGGGACAGCGAACACTGAAGCTTTCTTT
CSVPGTANTEAFF
>.|.|TRBV7-9|TRBJ1-1
TGTGCCAGCAGACCCTCCGCCGAGGCTGAAGCTTTCTTT
CASRPSAEAEAFF
>TRBD2|.|TRBV9|TRBJ2-2
TGTGCCAGCAGCACCGGGACTAGCGGGAGTACCGGGGAGCTGTTTTTT
CASSTGTSGSTGELFF
>TRBD2|once|TRBV28|TRBJ2-3
TGTGCCAGCAGTTTTATAGACCGGGTTGATAGTCCAGCGGGGACAGATACGCAGTATTTT
CASSFIDRVDSPAGTDTQYF
>.|.|TRBV27|TRBJ2-1
TGTGCCAGCAGTTTACTCAAGGGGGGGAAGGGGTTCTTC
CASSLLKGGKGFF
>TRBD2|.|TRBV7-6|TRBJ2-1
TGTGCCAGCAGTCTAGCGGGGGGGCTGGGTGAGCAGTTCTTC
CASSLAGGLGEQFF
>.|.|TRBV4-2|TRBJ2-1
TGTGCCAGCAGCCAGATTAGCGGCCCCCTCAATGAGCAGTTCTTC
CASSQISGPLNEQFF
>TRBD2|once|TRBV5-4|TRBJ2-5
TGTGCCAGCAGCCTTAGCGGGAGAGACTCGGAGACCCAGTACTTC
CASSLSGRDSETQYF
>.|.|TRBV15|TRBJ2-7
TGTGCCACCAGCAAAGACCGCTACGAGCAGTACTTC
CATSKDRYEQYF
>.|few|TRBV7-2|TRBJ1-3
TGTGCCAGCAGCTTAAAGCCAGGGTTGGACACCATATATTTT
CASSLKPGLDTIYF
>TRBD2|.|TRBV29-1|TRBJ2-1
TGCAGCGTCCAGGGGCCAAGCGGGAGGGCCTACAATGAGCAGTTCTTC
CSVQGPSGRAYNEQFF
>.|.|TRBV29-1|TRBJ1-4
TGCAGCGTTGATAACGGGGTTAATGAAAAACTGTTTTTT
CSVDNGVNEKLFF